The 7 T cell receptor beta chains below come from one sample, sequenced in a study of blood T cell repertoires in COVID-19. Some clones are missing from TCRdb's copy, which holds only in-frame ones; the method was immunoSEQ multiplex PCR. The table lists 350,000 to 400,000 clones, roughly nine tenths of them singletons. The sequencing input was PBMCs or T cells enriched from blood (not recorded which). The source of these receptors is a woman between 35 and 50 years old who had been exposed to COVID-19.

The rearrangement links TRBV3-1 (or the pseudogene TRBV3-2) to TRBJ2-1, with TRBD2 as a possible D gene (6 bases). From germline, CDR1 is LGHDT and CDR2 YNNKEL (reference sequence). The germline V and J ends were trimmed by 4 bases and 2 bases, with 15 bases remaining between them. This CDR3 spans 16 amino acids. Here the CDR3 reads CASSPRLGGTYNEQFF. In DNA, the CDR3 is TGTGCCAGCAGCCCCCGACTAGGTGGGACCTACAATGAGCAGTTCTTC.

CDR3 sequence reads: CSASWGRNQPQHF. The CDR3 DNA follows: TGCAGTGCTAGTTGGGGGCGCAATCAGCCCCAGCATTTT. The chain uses TRBV20-1 and TRBJ1-5; tentative D call: TRBD1 (6 bases). Germline V gives CDR1 DFQATT, CDR2 SNEGSKA (reference sequence). Trimming stripped 3 bases from V and 2 bases from J, with 8 bases between. This CDR3 has 13 amino acids.

This clone was detected once. The V call is TRBV11-2, the J call TRBJ2-3; 9 bases are shared with TRBD2. From germline, CDR1 is SGHAT and CDR2 FQNNGV. After removal of 6 bases from V and 0 bases from J, the junction contained 13 bases not matched to a gene. CDR3 length: 18 residues. The CDR3 protein is CASRKRGGTSLSTDTQYF. For the CDR3, the DNA is TGTGCCAGCAGAAAAAGAGGGGGGACTAGCCTGAGCACAGATACGCAGTATTTT.

V is TRBV6-5 and J is TRBJ1-1; the D is unclear. Germline-derived CDR1 and CDR2 are MNHEY and SVGAGI. V was trimmed by 7 bases and J by 2 bases, leaving 8 bases between them. This CDR3 is built from 12 residues. The CDR3 region is CASIERNTEAFF. For the CDR3, the DNA is TGTGCCAGCATAGAGCGAAACACTGAAGCTTTCTTT.

The gene calls are TRBV5-4 and TRBJ1-1; TRBD1 matches at 7 bases. Germline values: CDR1 SGHNT, CDR2 YYREEE (reference sequence). The CDR3 totals 15 residues. Trimming at V came to 0 bases and at J to 5 bases, leaving 7 bases not matched to a gene. CDR3 region: CASSLVSTGNTEAFF. CDR3 DNA sequence: TGTGCCAGCAGCTTGGTGTCGACAGGGAATACTGAAGCTTTCTTT.

V usage is TRBV7-3 and J usage is TRBJ1-3; perhaps TRBD1 as D (5 bases). V lost 5 bases to trimming and J lost 2 bases, with 13 bases between them. Per germline, CDR1 SGHTA and CDR2 FQGTGA. The CDR3 covers 15 residues. Here the CDR3 reads CASSPRDSPGNTIYF. DNA of the CDR3: TGTGCCAGCAGCCCCAGGGACTCCCCTGGAAACACCATATATTTT.

The chain carries TRBV5-5 and TRBJ1-6; D is unresolved. The CDR3 has 14 amino acids. CDR1 is SGHKS and CDR2 is YYEKEE in the germline V gene (reference sequence). Trimming took 4 bases from V and 10 from J, leaving 15 bases between them. As DNA, the CDR3 is TGTGCCAGCAGCCCCGAGGGCGGGTTCTCACCCCTCCACTTT. Translation: CASSPEGGFSPLHF.